These T cell receptor beta chains were read from a single sample in a study of post-analysis software for immune sequencing data. Each CDR3 protein is one row after TCRdb ran MiXCR on the PCR reads. The table records over 700,000 distinct CDR3 sequences, about 27% of them present only once. Sequencing used blood. The receptors were sampled from a girl aged 5 to 17 with multiple sclerosis. CDR3s include the opening cysteine and the closing phenylalanine or tryptophan. A D gene is named only where the DNA matches it firmly. Rows may omit the clone size; those that give it use once, few, many or a size class.

V gene	CDR3 length	clone size	J gene	D gene	CDR3 protein	CDR3 DNA
TRBV20-1	14	.	TRBJ2-7	.	CSAREVGLPYEQYF	TGCAGTGCTAGAGAGGTGGGGCTCCCTTACGAGCAGTACTTC
TRBV20-1	16	few	TRBJ1-2	TRBD1	CSARNWTGRANYGYTF	TGCAGTGCTAGAAACTGGACAGGGCGGGCTAACTATGGCTACACCTTC
TRBV6-5	16	.	TRBJ1-4	.	CTSSYSTRERNEKLFF	TGTACCAGCAGTTACTCGACCAGGGAAAGAAATGAAAAACTGTTTTTT
TRBV16	15	.	TRBJ2-3	TRBD1	CASSSPGGFSDTQYF	TGTGCCAGCAGCAGTCCAGGGGGCTTTTCAGATACGCAGTATTTT
TRBV7-9	15	.	TRBJ2-2	.	CASSFRVKNTGELFF	TGTGCCAGCAGCTTCAGGGTTAAGAACACCGGGGAGCTGTTTTTT
TRBV5-1	13	few	TRBJ2-5	.	CASSALSQETQYF	TGCGCCAGCAGCGCCTTATCCCAAGAGACCCAGTACTTC
TRBV5-1	14	.	TRBJ1-2	TRBD1	CASSAGQGGDGYTF	TGCGCCAGCAGCGCGGGACAGGGAGGCGATGGCTACACCTTC
TRBV7-9	13	.	TRBJ2-7	.	CAVRGDFSYEQYF	TGTGCCGTTAGGGGGGACTTCTCCTACGAGCAGTACTTC
TRBV6-5	16	.	TRBJ2-7	.	CASSYGAGGGLYEQYF	TGTGCCAGCAGTTACGGCGCGGGTGGGGGACTCTACGAGCAGTACTTC
TRBV5-1	14	.	TRBJ2-5	.	CASSPTTFQETQYF	TGCGCCAGCAGCCCGACCACTTTTCAAGAGACCCAGTACTTC
TRBV9	16	.	TRBJ2-1	.	CASSVGASAFQSEQFF	TGTGCCAGCAGCGTAGGGGCTAGCGCCTTTCAGAGTGAGCAGTTCTTC
TRBV20-1	13	few	TRBJ1-4	.	CSANFREGEKLFF	TGCAGTGCCAACTTTAGGGAGGGTGAAAAACTGTTTTTT
TRBV5-1	15	many	TRBJ2-5	TRBD1	CASSFEDRGQETQYF	TGCGCCAGCAGCTTCGAGGACAGGGGGCAAGAGACCCAGTACTTC
TRBV6-6	14	.	TRBJ2-7	TRBD1	CASSLTRTGREQYF	TGTGCCAGCAGTTTAACCCGGACAGGGAGGGAGCAGTACTTC
TRBV20-1	14	few	TRBJ2-7	TRBD2	CSATSSGRTHEQYF	TGCAGTGCTACATCTAGCGGGAGAACCCACGAGCAGTACTTC
TRBV29-1	14	few	TRBJ2-7	TRBD1	CSVADRAGSYEQYF	TGCAGCGTCGCGGACAGGGCAGGGTCCTACGAGCAGTACTTC
TRBV10-3	14	.	TRBJ1-1	.	CAISASGLNTEAFF	TGTGCCATCAGTGCATCAGGTTTGAACACTGAAGCTTTCTTT
TRBV7-9	16	few	TRBJ2-4	TRBD1	CASSHRTGGRGNIQYF	TGTGCCAGCAGCCATAGGACAGGGGGCCGTGGAAACATTCAGTACTTC
TRBV20-1	12	.	TRBJ1-2	TRBD1	CSAAGGGYGYTF	TGCAGTGCGGCAGGGGGCGGCTATGGCTACACCTTC
TRBV20-1	13	few	TRBJ2-3	.	CSASVPGVVAQYF	TGCAGTGCTAGCGTCCCCGGCGTGGTGGCGCAGTATTTT
TRBV20-1	17	.	TRBJ1-5	TRBD1	CSARTAQGLSSNQPQHF	TGCAGTGCTAGGACGGCACAGGGGTTGTCGAGCAATCAGCCCCAGCATTTT
TRBV7-2	14	.	TRBJ2-3	.	CASSLRQQTDTQYF	TGTGCCAGCAGCCTACGACAGCAAACAGATACGCAGTATTTT
TRBV4-3	14	.	TRBJ2-1	.	CASSHLSGRNEQFF	TGCGCCAGCAGCCACCTATCGGGACGCAATGAGCAGTTCTTC
TRBV5-5	19	.	TRBJ2-3	TRBD2	CASSPSGTSGGPSTDTQYF	TGTGCCAGCAGTCCATCCGGGACTAGCGGGGGCCCTAGCACAGATACGCAGTATTTT
TRBV20-1	15	few	TRBJ2-3	TRBD2	CSARDPASGPDTQYF	TGCAGTGCTAGAGATCCGGCTAGCGGGCCAGATACGCAGTATTTT
TRBV24-1	13	.	TRBJ1-2	.	CATSAMGRKSYTF	TGTGCCACCAGTGCCATGGGACGTAAAAGCTACACCTTC
TRBV29-1	14	.	TRBJ2-2	TRBD1	CSVGGQGAIGELFF	TGCAGCGTTGGGGGACAGGGGGCGATCGGGGAGCTGTTTTTT
TRBV3-1	24	.	TRBJ1-1	.	CASSPFPLIGPEKRPTSTNTEAFF	TGTGCCAGCAGCCCATTCCCCCTAATCGGGCCGGAGAAGCGTCCAACCTCTACGAACACTGAAGCTTTCTTT
TRBV10-3	10	.	TRBJ2-1	TRBD1	CAIGTGVQFF	TGTGCCATCGGGACAGGGGTGCAGTTCTTC
TRBV29-1	13	.	TRBJ2-3	TRBD1	CSVEIQGADTQYF	TGCAGCGTTGAAATCCAGGGGGCAGATACGCAGTATTTT
TRBV6-4	9	.	TRBJ2-7	.	CASFQEQYF	TGTGCCAGCTTCCAGGAGCAGTACTTC
TRBV7-8	17	.	TRBJ1-2	TRBD1	CASSLALGQALYYGYTF	TGTGCCAGCAGCTTAGCGCTGGGACAGGCCCTTTACTATGGCTACACCTTC
TRBV6-5	13	few	TRBJ2-1	.	CASNYNGYNEQFF	TGTGCCAGCAATTATAACGGTTACAATGAGCAGTTCTTC
TRBV29-1	13	few	TRBJ2-7	.	CSAQMVHSYEQYF	TGCAGCGCCCAGATGGTCCACTCCTACGAGCAGTACTTC
TRBV28	13	few	TRBJ1-2	.	CASRRDVEGGYTF	TGTGCCAGCAGGCGTGACGTCGAGGGGGGCTACACCTTC
TRBV16	14	.	TRBJ2-3	.	CASSQYGGTDTQYF	TGTGCCAGCAGCCAATATGGGGGCACAGATACGCAGTATTTT
TRBV5-6	19	.	TRBJ2-3	.	CASSSNIRRGPDPTDTQYF	TGTGCCAGCAGCTCTAACATTAGGCGGGGGCCCGACCCCACAGATACGCAGTATTTT
TRBV28	17	.	TRBJ2-2	.	CASSYIGRGLNTGELFF	TGTGCCAGCAGCTACATAGGCCGGGGGCTAAACACCGGGGAGCTGTTTTTT
TRBV20-1	14	.	TRBJ2-3	TRBD1	CSAPGQEATDTQYF	TGCAGTGCCCCGGGACAGGAAGCGACAGATACGCAGTATTTT
TRBV20-1	14	.	TRBJ2-1	TRBD2	CSATRGDPYNEQFF	TGCAGTGCTACGCGGGGGGACCCCTACAATGAGCAGTTCTTC
TRBV15	13	few	TRBJ2-7	.	CATSRTDSPEQYF	TGTGCCACCAGCAGAACCGACTCCCCCGAGCAGTACTTC
TRBV29-1	15	few	TRBJ2-1	TRBD2	CSGTSADSSYNEQFF	TGCAGCGGGACTAGCGCCGATAGCTCCTACAATGAGCAGTTCTTC
TRBV7-9	19	.	TRBJ2-1	TRBD2	CASSLAIGTSGRLKNEQFF	TGTGCCAGCAGCTTAGCTATCGGGACTAGCGGGAGGCTGAAGAATGAGCAGTTCTTC
TRBV7-8	17	.	TRBJ2-1	TRBD2	CASSRLRTSGAYNEQFF	TGTGCCAGCAGCCGACTACGAACTAGCGGGGCCTACAATGAGCAGTTCTTC
TRBV29-1	14	few	TRBJ2-7	TRBD1	CGVEPGQGVGEQYF	TGCGGCGTCGAACCGGGACAGGGGGTAGGTGAGCAGTACTTC
TRBV28	14	many	TRBJ2-3	TRBD2	CASSLGLVADTQYF	TGTGCCAGCAGCCTTGGACTAGTTGCAGATACGCAGTATTTT
TRBV20-1	15	.	TRBJ2-2	TRBD2	CSAVGPSGNTGELFF	TGCAGTGCTGTAGGACCTAGCGGGAACACCGGGGAGCTGTTTTTT
TRBV4-3	16	few	TRBJ2-3	.	CASSQDRPRSTDTQYF	TGCGCCAGCAGCCAAGATCGCCCCCGAAGCACAGATACGCAGTATTTT
TRBV5-4	16	.	TRBJ2-1	.	CASSSSGRGPRNEQFF	TGTGCCAGCAGCTCATCGGGGCGGGGGCCGCGGAATGAGCAGTTCTTC
TRBV12-3/TRBV12-4	15	.	TRBJ1-1	.	CASSLFSGRPLEAFF	TGTGCCAGCAGTTTATTCTCCGGCAGACCGCTTGAAGCTTTCTTT
TRBV11-2	16	few	TRBJ2-1	TRBD1	CASSFRGRSYFDEQFF	TGTGCCAGCAGCTTCAGGGGGCGGTCCTACTTCGATGAGCAGTTCTTC
TRBV7-9	14	few	TRBJ2-7	.	CASSLMAGAHEQYF	TGTGCCAGCAGCTTAATGGCAGGAGCCCACGAGCAGTACTTC
TRBV6-6	12	.	TRBJ2-1	.	CASSSRGDGQFF	TGTGCCAGCAGTTCGAGGGGGGATGGGCAGTTCTTC
TRBV29-1	10	many	TRBJ2-5	.	CSAAQETQYF	TGCAGCGCGGCGCAAGAGACCCAGTACTTC